This TCR beta chain stems from a study of cytomegalovirus exposure and HLA in healthy donors. PCR was performed using 60 Vbeta and 13 Jbeta primers. Clones were sequenced by immunoSEQ multiplex PCR, and TCRdb holds only the in-frame ones, with some missing. Here the sample spans roughly 160,000 clones, about four fifths being singletons. The study, taken as a whole, reports: Accurate predictions that matched the HLA-A and HLA-B alleles of most subjects were reportedly made from TCR beta sequences. V- and J-gene trimming in TCR beta was tied to a missense DCLRE1C variant by an analysis performed later. The presence/absence work took it that sequencing depth was about the same across donors.

CDR1 and CDR2 (germline): SNHLY, FYNNEI. The CDR3 runs 14 residues. J lost 7 bases, V lost 5 bases, and 5 bases had no gene match. Samples came from healthy bone marrow donors. With respect to this clone: The antigen remains unidentified.

The chain joins TRBV2 to TRBJ2-1; TRBD1 aligns across 10 bases. The sequencing input was PBMCs. The receptor comes from a woman between 45 and 60 years old in good health and CMV-seropositive. CDR3 coding DNA: TGTGCCAGCAGTCGGGACAGGGGCAATAATGAGCAGTTCTTC. It yields the protein CASSRDRGNNEQFF.